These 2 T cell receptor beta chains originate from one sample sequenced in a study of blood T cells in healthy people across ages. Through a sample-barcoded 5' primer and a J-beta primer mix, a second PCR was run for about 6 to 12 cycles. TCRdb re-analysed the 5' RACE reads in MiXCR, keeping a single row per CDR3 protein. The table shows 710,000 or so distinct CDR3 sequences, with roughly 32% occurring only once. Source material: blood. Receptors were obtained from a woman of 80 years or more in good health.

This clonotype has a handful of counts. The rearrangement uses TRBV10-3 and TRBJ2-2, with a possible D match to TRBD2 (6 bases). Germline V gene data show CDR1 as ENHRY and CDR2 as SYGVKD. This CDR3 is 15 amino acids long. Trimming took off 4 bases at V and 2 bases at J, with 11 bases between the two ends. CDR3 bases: TGTGCCATCAGTGGAGGCGGGGTTAACACCGGGGAGCTGTTTTTT. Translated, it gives CAISGGGVNTGELFF.

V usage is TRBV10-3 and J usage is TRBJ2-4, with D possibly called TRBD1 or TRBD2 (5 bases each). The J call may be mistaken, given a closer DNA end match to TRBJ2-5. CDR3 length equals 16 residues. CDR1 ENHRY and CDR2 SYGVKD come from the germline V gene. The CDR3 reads CAISEPAGTQGETQYF. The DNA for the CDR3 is TGTGCCATCAGTGAGCCTGCCGGGACCCAGGGAGAGACCCAGTACTTC.